This T cell receptor beta chain was profiled in a study of T cell responses to AZD1222 COVID-19 vaccine. Overall study results and limits: White British donors predominated, females outnumbered males, and clonal diversity was possibly underestimated.

The germline V gene encodes CDR1 SGDLS and CDR2 YYNGEE. The CDR3 consists of 15 residues. The germline V and J ends were trimmed by 3 bases and 0 bases, with 12 bases remaining between them. Generated by immunoSEQ multiplex PCR, the TCRdb table keeps only in-frame clones and is missing some. This sample has 100,000 to 150,000 clones, with 75% to 90% found just once. Details on this clone: As yet, its antigen is unknown.

Sample: peripheral blood, taken on day 0 of AZD1222 vaccination. J is TRBJ1-1 and V is TRBV9; maybe TRBD1 (5 bases). The TCR originated in an adult in good health. The CDR3: CASSAQGSVNTEAFF. The DNA of the CDR3 is TGTGCCAGCAGCGCTCAGGGATCCGTGAACACTGAAGCTTTCTTT.